This TCR beta chain came from a study of blood T cell repertoires in COVID-19. On the study more broadly: Samples of COVID-19 (acute and convalescent) were obtained from the United States, Italy and Spain.

This clone showed up just once. The CDR3 has 17 amino acids. Germline V lookup: CDR1 SGDLS, CDR2 YYNGEE. The ends lost 3 bases at V and 4 bases at J; junction bases unmatched: 11. The authors' processing: Amplification of reference gene primers was used by the study to estimate nucleated cell counts. Sequenced by immunoSEQ multiplex PCR; TCRdb stores in-frame clones only, minus some. V, J and clone size are those of that table, while D and trimming were read from the DNA. The sample includes around 160,000 clones, about 82% of them seen just once. This clonotype was sampled from a woman aged 40 to 50 with active or convalescent COVID-19. The sequenced sample consisted of peripheral blood. The chain combines TRBV9 with TRBJ2-1; 9 bases are shared with TRBD2. The DNA for the CDR3 is TGTGCCAGCAGCGCAGGATGGGGGCGGGAGGGTTACAATGAGCAGTTCTTC. Protein sequence: CASSAGWGREGYNEQFF.